A selection of T cell receptor beta chains follows, all from one sample in a study of blood T cell repertoires in COVID-19. The table came from immunoSEQ multiplex PCR; TCRdb's copy has only in-frame clones and leaves some out. The sample lists fewer than 65,000 clones; around 75% were seen once. Material for sequencing was peripheral blood. The receptors shown here come from a human donor in a cohort sampled during active COVID-19. The CDR3 runs from the conserved cysteine through the conserved F or W. Each record gives: D gene, J gene, clone size, V gene, CDR3 protein, CDR3 DNA. A D gene is named only where the DNA matches it firmly. Some rows have no size entry. The others give once, few or many, or a class for an expanded clone.

.,TRBJ2-4,few,TRBV7-9,CASSLVRGDIQYF,TGTGCCAGCAGCTTAGTAAGAGGTGACATTCAGTACTTC
TRBD2,TRBJ2-4,.,TRBV30,CAWSERLAGVKNIQYF,TGTGCCTGGAGCGAGCGGCTAGCGGGAGTAAAAAACATTCAGTACTTC
.,TRBJ1-4,.,TRBV27,CASSSRTEPNEKLFF,TGTGCCAGCAGTAGTAGGACAGAGCCTAATGAAAAACTGTTTTTT
.,TRBJ1-6,.,TRBV5-6,CASSSGVGNSPLHF,TGTGCCAGCAGCTCAGGGGTGGGTAATTCACCCCTCCACTTT
.,TRBJ1-1,few,TRBV2,CASSRMDVNTKAFF,TGTGCCAGCAGTCGGATGGATGTGAACACTAAGGCTTTCTTT
.,TRBJ2-7,.,TRBV21-1,CASSSGTSGFSYEQYF,TGTGCCAGCAGCTCCGGGACTAGTGGATTTTCTTACGAGCAGTACTTC
TRBD1,TRBJ2-7,few,TRBV7-8,CASSFGRGLYEQYF,TGTGCCAGCAGCTTCGGCAGGGGGCTCTACGAGCAGTACTTC
.,TRBJ2-1,.,TRBV7-8,CASSSGWTTQFF,TGTGCCAGCAGCTCCGGGTGGACTACGCAGTTCTTC
TRBD1,TRBJ1-3,.,TRBV7-6,CASGLEGASNTIYF,TGTGCCAGCGGTTTAGAGGGGGCTAGTAACACCATATATTTT
.,TRBJ1-2,.,TRBV7-9,CASSLTGWGYGYTF,TGTGCCAGCAGCCTTACAGGGTGGGGCTATGGCTACACCTTC
.,TRBJ2-7,few,TRBV11-2,CASSLLYEQYF,TGTGCCAGCAGCTTACTCTACGAGCAGTACTTC
TRBD1,TRBJ2-7,.,TRBV28,CASRPTGGLGHYEQYF,TGTGCCAGCAGACCTACAGGGGGCCTAGGCCACTACGAGCAGTACTTC
.,TRBJ2-1,.,TRBV4-2,CASSQGRDEQFF,TGTGCCAGCAGCCAAGGCAGGGATGAGCAGTTCTTC
TRBD1,TRBJ1-1,.,TRBV7-9,CASSLSRGKTEAFF,TGTGCCAGCAGCTTGTCCAGGGGGAAGACTGAAGCTTTCTTT
.,TRBJ1-6,.,TRBV30,CAWRSLLGHSPLHF,TGTGCCTGGAGATCCCTCTTGGGGCATTCACCCCTCCACTTT
TRBD2,TRBJ2-1,.,TRBV6-1,CASSGGQFSGGSSYNEQFF,TGTGCCAGCAGTGGTGGACAGTTTAGCGGGGGGAGCTCCTACAATGAGCAGTTCTTC
.,TRBJ1-1,.,TRBV28,CASRAPAGAEAFF,TGTGCCAGCAGGGCCCCGGCGGGAGCTGAAGCTTTCTTT
.,TRBJ1-1,few,TRBV6-4,CASSDRRGRNTEAFF,TGTGCCAGCAGTGACAGGCGTGGGCGGAACACTGAAGCTTTCTTT
TRBD1,TRBJ1-2,.,TRBV5-4,CASSQGQGRLNYGYTF,TGTGCCAGCAGCCAAGGACAGGGGCGTCTTAACTATGGCTACACCTTC
TRBD1,TRBJ1-2,.,TRBV4-1,CASSQGQGDNYGYTF,TGCGCCAGCAGCCAAGGACAGGGGGATAACTATGGCTACACCTTC
TRBD1,TRBJ2-7,.,TRBV30,CAWGDSYEQYF,TGTGCCTGGGGGGACAGTTACGAGCAGTACTTC
TRBD1,TRBJ2-3,.,TRBV7-7,CASSRTRGNTQYF,TGTGCCAGCAGCCGGACCAGGGGGAATACGCAGTATTTT
TRBD2,TRBJ2-1,.,TRBV3-1/TRBV3-2,CASSPGSGSHNEQFF,TGTGCCAGCAGCCCCGGGAGCGGGAGCCACAATGAGCAGTTCTTC
.,TRBJ2-2,few,TRBV11-3,CASSSRGSGTGELFF,TGTGCCAGCAGCTCGCGGGGCAGTGGCACCGGGGAGCTGTTTTTT
TRBD1,TRBJ2-2,.,TRBV19,CASSVGQGNTGELFF,TGTGCCAGTAGTGTCGGACAGGGCAACACCGGGGAGCTGTTTTTT
.,TRBJ2-2,.,TRBV30,CAWRGGGYQAGELFF,TGTGCCTGGAGGGGAGGGGGGTATCAGGCCGGGGAGCTGTTTTTT
.,TRBJ2-1,.,TRBV7-2,CASSLSLRGPGEQFF,TGTGCCAGCAGCTTAAGTTTGCGGGGGCCGGGTGAGCAGTTCTTC
.,TRBJ1-5,few,TRBV24-1,CATSDQDGNQHF,TGTGCCACCAGTGACCAGGACGGGAACCAGCATTTT
.,TRBJ2-3,.,TRBV4-1,CASSLGGGHRTDTQYF,TGCGCCAGCAGCCTTGGGGGGGGACACCGCACAGATACGCAGTATTTT
.,TRBJ2-5,.,TRBV28,CASSIQGETQYF,TGTGCCAGCAGTATACAGGGAGAGACCCAGTACTTC
TRBD2,TRBJ2-3,.,TRBV28,CASSLNGRGTQYF,TGTGCCAGCAGTTTAAATGGGAGGGGTACGCAGTATTTT
TRBD2,TRBJ2-3,.,TRBV7-2,CASSLRAGGSSTDTQYF,TGTGCCAGCAGCTTAAGGGCGGGGGGGTCTAGCACAGATACGCAGTATTTT
.,TRBJ2-5,.,TRBV11-2,CASGQGSQETQYF,TGTGCCAGCGGGCAGGGTAGTCAAGAGACCCAGTACTTC
.,TRBJ2-3,.,TRBV10-3,CAISSGTTGTDTQYF,TGTGCCATCAGTAGCGGGACCACAGGGACAGATACGCAGTATTTT
.,TRBJ1-2,.,TRBV18,CASSPRTTGLDGYTF,TGTGCCAGCTCACCACGCACCACAGGGCTCGATGGCTACACCTTC
.,TRBJ2-3,.,TRBV25-1,CASSIQGRDTQYF,TGTGCCAGCAGTATCCAGGGGAGAGATACGCAGTATTTT
.,TRBJ2-5,.,TRBV5-1,CASSLNRVPQETQYF,TGCGCCAGCAGCTTAAACCGCGTACCTCAAGAGACCCAGTACTTC